These 20 T cell receptor beta chains were sequenced from one sample in a study of blood T cell repertoires in COVID-19 (TCRdb year 2020). Library preparation used the immunoSEQ multiplex PCR assay. As stored in TCRdb, this immuneACCESS dataset retains in-frame rearrangements with V and J assigned. A fraction of the clones does not appear; measured against another copy, unresolved V genes explain less than half of the discrepancy, and the remainder lacks a known reason. The sample has around 200,000 clones on record, 86% of them singletons. Of the sample, about 20% is held by the ten largest clones. Source material: peripheral blood. The receptors here all came from a man between 65 and 85 years old with active or convalescent COVID-19.

The chain recombines TRBV21-1 with TRBJ1-2; the DNA was not used to check the table's D call, TRBD1. TRBV21-1 is a pseudogene segment. The CDR3 contains 16 residues. The CDR3 sequence is CASSKAWDSDNYGYTF. CDR3 in DNA: TGTGCCAGCAGCAAAGCGTGGGACAGCGATAACTATGGCTACACCTTC.

V gene TRBV7-2 combines with J gene TRBJ2-7, with 9 bases matching TRBD2. Per germline, CDR1 SGHTA and CDR2 FQGNSA. The V and J ends lost 5 bases and 3 bases, in that order; junction bases with no gene match: 11. CDR3 length: 16 residues. The CDR3 DNA sequence: TGTGCCAGCAGCCTGAGCCTGGCGGGGGGGGTCTACGAGCAGTACTTC. Translated, it gives CASSLSLAGGVYEQYF.

This clone was seen just once. The J gene is TRBJ2-7, the V gene TRBV5-1; 7 bases are a match to TRBD1. Germline V gene sequence: CDR1 SGHRS, CDR2 YFSETQ. The CDR3 is made up of 15 amino acids. Losses at the gene ends were 5 bases for V and 0 bases for J; bases not matched to a gene: 8. For the CDR3, the DNA is TGCGCCAGCAGGGCCGGGACAGTGGACTCCTACGAGCAGTACTTC. Amino acids: CASRAGTVDSYEQYF.

The chain carries TRBV5-1 and TRBJ2-7; maybe TRBD2 (6 bases). CDR1 SGHRS and CDR2 YFSETQ come from the germline V gene. V lost 0 bases and J 2 bases, leaving 12 bases between the germline ends. This CDR3 is built from 15 residues. CDR3 residues: CASSLGSGVAYEQYF. The CDR3 region has the DNA TGCGCCAGCAGCTTGGGTTCGGGGGTAGCCTACGAGCAGTACTTC.

The chain couples TRBV7-6 to TRBJ2-3, with a possible D match to TRBD2 (6 bases). V lost 5 bases, J lost 6 bases, and 18 bases lay in between. CDR1 is SGHVS and CDR2 is FNYEAQ in the germline V gene. This CDR3 is built from 15 residues. The CDR3 nucleotides are TGTGCCAGCAGCCCACTGAGGTCCCGGGGGGATACGCAGTATTTT. It specifies CASSPLRSRGDTQYF.

The genes are TRBV27 and TRBJ1-4; TRBD1 is a possible D gene (5 bases). Germline lookup yields CDR1 MNHEY and CDR2 SMNVEV (reference sequence). Trimming shortened V by 6 bases and J by 6 bases, and 17 bases separated the two germline ends. The length of the CDR3 is 15 residues. The CDR3 reads CASREGASHHEKLFF. The CDR3 nucleotides read TGTGCCAGCAGAGAAGGGGCCAGCCACCATGAAAAACTGTTTTTT.

This clone has just one count. V gene TRBV7-3 combines with J gene TRBJ1-6, with D unresolved. From germline, CDR1 is SGHTA and CDR2 FQGTGA. Trimming removed 3 bases from V and 7 bases from J, with 10 bases in between. This CDR3 has 14 residues. The CDR3 sequence: CASSFDGLNSPLHF. CDR3 sequence (DNA): TGTGCCAGCAGCTTTGATGGACTAAATTCACCCCTCCACTTT.

This chain uses TRBV28 with TRBJ1-2; no clear D gene. V gave up 8 bases and J gave up 3 bases, with 13 bases separating them. This CDR3 contains 13 residues. The germline gives CDR1 MDHEN, CDR2 SYDVKM. The CDR3 region is CASGRRRHYGYTF. Written as DNA, the CDR3 is TGTGCCAGCGGTCGGAGGCGGCACTATGGCTACACCTTC.

This chain connects TRBV10-1 to TRBJ2-2, with TRBD1 identical over 9 bases. J lost 0 bases, V lost 3 bases, and 5 bases had no gene match. CDR3 length equals 17 residues. In germline, CDR1 is WNHNN, CDR2 SYGVQD (reference sequence). The CDR3 region has the DNA TGCGCCAGCAGTGACTTCCGGGACAGGGCGAACACCGGGGAGCTGTTTTTT. Residues: CASSDFRDRANTGELFF.

V usage is TRBV2 and J usage is TRBJ1-1; D is unresolved. Germline values: CDR1 SNHLY, CDR2 FYNNEI. With 1 base removed from V and 6 bases from J, the gap between germline ends came to 15 bases. The CDR3 sequence is 15 residues long. The CDR3 loop reads CASSEVGQLEAEAFF. DNA of the CDR3: TGTGCCAGCAGTGAAGTCGGTCAGTTGGAGGCTGAAGCTTTCTTT.

The genes are TRBV12-3 or TRBV12-4 and TRBJ1-2; TRBD1 is a possible D gene (5 bases). V was pared by 7 bases and J by 6 bases, with 15 bases between. This CDR3 comprises 13 residues. The CDR3 DNA follows: TGTGCCAGCACCAGTAGACAGAGTCATGGCTACACCTTC. Translated: CASTSRQSHGYTF.

V gene TRBV7-2 combines with J gene TRBJ2-4; TRBD2 aligns across 7 bases. CDR3 length equals 16 residues. The junction had 5 bases not matched to a gene; V was cut back by 2 bases and J by 1 base. Per germline, CDR1 SGHTA and CDR2 FQGNSA. The chain's CDR3 is CASSLMGGAAKNIQYF. The CDR3, as DNA: TGTGCCAGCAGCTTAATGGGAGGGGCGGCCAAAAACATTCAGTACTTC.

J is TRBJ2-1 and V is TRBV10-3, with 12 bases identical to TRBD2. The trim removed 6 bases at V and 6 bases at J, leaving 3 bases unmatched. In germline, CDR1 is ENHRY, CDR2 SYGVKD. The length of the CDR3 is 14 residues. CDR3 amino acids: CAIRGTSGLNEQFF. DNA for the CDR3: TGTGCCATCAGAGGGACTAGCGGGCTCAATGAGCAGTTCTTC.

This clone came up a few times. The chain joins TRBV27 to TRBJ2-5; 7 nucleotides agree with TRBD2. Trimming removed 5 bases from V and 0 bases from J; junction bases left unmatched: 9. The germline V gene encodes CDR1 MNHEY and CDR2 SMNVEV (reference sequence). This CDR3 has 16 amino acids. The CDR3 sequence is CASSPRDGGNQETQYF. The DNA for the CDR3 is TGTGCCAGCAGTCCCCGTGACGGGGGGAACCAAGAGACCCAGTACTTC.

The genes are TRBV18 and TRBJ2-5, with 7 bases aligning to TRBD2. CDR1 and CDR2 (germline): KGHSH, LQKENI. The CDR3 is made up of 16 amino acids. The junction had 9 bases not matched to a gene; V was cut back by 0 bases and J by 5 bases. The CDR3 spells CASSPPGGLVGETQYF. The CDR3, as DNA: TGTGCCAGCTCACCACCGGGAGGGCTGGTGGGGGAGACCCAGTACTTC.

This clone was seen a few times. The chain carries TRBV19 and TRBJ1-6, with TRBD1 identical over 7 bases. V trimming: 3 bases; J trimming: 6 bases; junction bases outside the gene matches: 5. CDR3 length: 15 residues. Germline CDR1 reads LNHDA; CDR2 reads SQIVND (reference sequence). This CDR3 reads CASSMLGTANSPLHF. CDR3 coding DNA: TGTGCCAGTAGTATGTTGGGGACAGCTAATTCACCCCTCCACTTT. Looking up the rest from reference TRBV19 and TRBJ1-6 gives the full variable domain: DGGITQSPKYLFRKEGQNVTLSCEQNLNHDAMYWYRQDPGQGLRLIYYSQIVNDFQKGDIAEGYSVSREKKESFPLTVTSAQKNPTAFYLCASSMLGTANSPLHFGNGTRLTVT.

CDR3 nucleotides: TGTGCCAGCAGCTTGTCCGGGAACACCGGGGAGCTGTTTTTT. Translating it yields CASSLSGNTGELFF. J is TRBJ2-2 and V is TRBV5-6; D not resolved. The germline gives CDR1 SGHDT, CDR2 YYEEEE. There are 14 residues in the CDR3. Trimming took off 1 base at V and 1 base at J, with 5 bases between the two ends.

The rearrangement uses TRBV7-8 and TRBJ2-1, with TRBD2 as a possible D gene (5 bases). Germline CDR1 is SGHVS and CDR2 is FQNEAQ. This CDR3 has 15 amino acids. V lost 3 bases to trimming and J lost 0 bases, with 9 bases between them. The CDR3 sequence is CASSLRVLSYNEQFF. In nucleotides, the CDR3 is TGTGCCAGCAGCTTGCGGGTACTCTCCTACAATGAGCAGTTCTTC.

J is TRBJ2-6 and V is TRBV21-1; the tabulated D call, TRBD2, remains unverified against the DNA. TRBV21-1 is a recognized pseudogene. This CDR3 is built from 16 residues. The CDR3 bases are TGTGCCAGCAGCAAATATAGCCTCTCTGGGGCCAACGTCCTGACTTTC. As protein: CASSKYSLSGANVLTF.

The chain employs TRBV23-1 and TRBJ1-4; D unresolved. TRBV23-1 has ORF status, its function being uncertain. This CDR3 is built from 16 residues. V gave up 1 base and J gave up 1 base, with 10 bases separating them. The CDR3 here is CASSQLEEGTNEKLFF. The CDR3 DNA sequence: TGCGCCAGCAGTCAATTAGAGGAGGGAACTAATGAAAAACTGTTTTTT.